One T cell receptor beta chain is described in this entry. Its antigen is unidentified. The data originate from a study of CXCR3-negative and CXCR3-positive naive CD8 T cells. Looking at the study overall: Across all libraries, TRB reads numbered about 135 million, with about 1.5 +/- 0.3 million in each library. Broader study findings: Researchers report CXCR3 expression partially decreased after cryopreservation, with fresh PBMCs used in most assays. Naive subsets were similarly diverse, while memory CD8+ repertoires were much less diverse.

Every CD8+ subset sample held 300,000 flow-sorted cells, done in triplicate. CDR1 and CDR2 (germline): SGHDN, FVKESK. The CDR3 has 12 residues. 5' RACE with UMI labels generated the TRB cDNA libraries. TCRdb reanalyzed the 5' RACE reads and collapses them to one entry per CDR3 protein, without DNA. In all, the sample yields about 40,000 distinct CDR3 sequences. The receptor's source is a human donor in good health. Some clones in this sample may be carry-over from other donors' samples. Sequenced material: memory CD8+ T cells from blood. The chain joins TRBV14 to TRBJ2-7. The CDR3 loop is CASSHDTYEQYF.